The rows below give T cell receptor beta chains drawn from one sample of a study of blood T cell repertoires in COVID-19. The repertoire was sequenced with immunoSEQ multiplex PCR; TCRdb's copy has only in-frame clones and lacks some. The sample consists of 180,000 or so clones, around nine tenths of them appearing once. Input material: peripheral blood. Receptors were obtained from a man between 18 and 35 years old with active or convalescent COVID-19. Each CDR3 is given with its conserved first and last residue. The order of the fields is V gene, J gene, clone size, D gene, CDR3 protein, CDR3 DNA. A D gene is named only where the DNA matches it firmly. Clone size appears in some rows only: once, few, many, or a class for an expanded clone.

V gene: TRBV7-3; J gene: TRBJ2-2; clone size: .; D gene: .; CDR3 protein: CASSLTPGDTGELFF; CDR3 DNA: TGTGCCAGCAGCTTAACCCCAGGTGACACCGGGGAGCTGTTTTTT
V gene: TRBV5-6; J gene: TRBJ1-2; clone size: .; D gene: .; CDR3 protein: CASSRARGIAGYTF; CDR3 DNA: TGTGCCAGCAGCCGGGCCCGGGGGATAGCTGGCTACACCTTC
V gene: TRBV5-1; J gene: TRBJ2-3; clone size: .; D gene: TRBD1; CDR3 protein: CASSFTGTGGPDTQYF; CDR3 DNA: TGCGCCAGCAGCTTCACCGGGACAGGGGGACCAGATACGCAGTATTTT
V gene: TRBV6-5; J gene: TRBJ2-7; clone size: .; D gene: TRBD2; CDR3 protein: CASHLGAGGFEQYF; CDR3 DNA: TGTGCCAGCCACCTGGGAGCGGGAGGATTCGAGCAGTACTTC
V gene: TRBV6-5; J gene: TRBJ1-1; clone size: .; D gene: TRBD1; CDR3 protein: CASSRTGVKNTEAFF; CDR3 DNA: TGTGCCAGCAGCAGAACAGGGGTCAAGAACACTGAAGCTTTCTTT
V gene: TRBV7-9; J gene: TRBJ1-3; clone size: .; D gene: .; CDR3 protein: CASSLVSAGNSGNTIYF; CDR3 DNA: TGTGCCAGCAGCTTAGTTTCGGCAGGCAACTCTGGAAACACCATATATTTT
V gene: TRBV19; J gene: TRBJ1-3; clone size: .; D gene: .; CDR3 protein: CASFDNRLGRGNTIYF; CDR3 DNA: TGTGCCAGTTTTGATAACAGGCTTGGAAGGGGAAACACCATATATTTT
V gene: TRBV6-6; J gene: TRBJ1-2; clone size: .; D gene: TRBD1; CDR3 protein: CASSQQGFGYTF; CDR3 DNA: TGTGCCAGCAGCCAACAGGGGTTTGGCTACACCTTC
V gene: TRBV6-5; J gene: TRBJ2-5; clone size: few; D gene: .; CDR3 protein: CASRTTGETQYF; CDR3 DNA: TGTGCCAGCAGGACTACGGGAGAGACCCAGTACTTC
V gene: TRBV6-5; J gene: TRBJ2-7; clone size: .; D gene: TRBD1; CDR3 protein: CASCWGQGDYEQYF; CDR3 DNA: TGTGCCAGCTGTTGGGGACAGGGGGACTACGAGCAGTACTTC
V gene: TRBV9; J gene: TRBJ2-2; clone size: .; D gene: TRBD2; CDR3 protein: CASSAATGYLAGGTGELFF; CDR3 DNA: TGTGCCAGCAGCGCGGCCACAGGGTACCTAGCGGGAGGGACCGGGGAGCTGTTTTTT
V gene: TRBV6-5; J gene: TRBJ1-4; clone size: .; D gene: .; CDR3 protein: CASSRGSEGEKLFF; CDR3 DNA: TGTGCCAGCAGCCGCGGGTCGGAGGGTGAAAAACTGTTTTTT
V gene: TRBV2; J gene: TRBJ2-1; clone size: .; D gene: TRBD1; CDR3 protein: CASRGQVVVDEQFF; CDR3 DNA: TGTGCCAGTCGTGGACAGGTAGTCGTGGATGAGCAGTTCTTC
V gene: TRBV5-4; J gene: TRBJ2-1; clone size: .; D gene: TRBD2; CDR3 protein: CASSLESAGGINEQFF; CDR3 DNA: TGTGCCAGCAGCTTGGAGTCCGCGGGAGGAATAAATGAGCAGTTCTTC
V gene: TRBV7-2; J gene: TRBJ2-3; clone size: .; D gene: .; CDR3 protein: CASSVGVADTQYF; CDR3 DNA: TGTGCCAGCAGCGTCGGGGTCGCAGATACGCAGTATTTT
V gene: TRBV6-5; J gene: TRBJ2-7; clone size: .; D gene: .; CDR3 protein: CAAEGSAPEQYF; CDR3 DNA: TGTGCCGCGGAGGGGAGCGCCCCCGAGCAGTACTTC
V gene: TRBV7-8; J gene: TRBJ1-6; clone size: .; D gene: .; CDR3 protein: CASRRTSVANSPLHF; CDR3 DNA: TGTGCCAGCAGACGTACGTCGGTTGCTAATTCACCCCTCCACTTT
V gene: TRBV12-5; J gene: TRBJ2-1; clone size: .; D gene: TRBD1; CDR3 protein: CASGFLQGASYNEQFF; CDR3 DNA: TGTGCTAGTGGTTTCCTTCAGGGGGCGTCCTACAATGAGCAGTTCTTC
V gene: TRBV6-5; J gene: TRBJ2-1; clone size: .; D gene: .; CDR3 protein: CASSLGLLGEQFF; CDR3 DNA: TGTGCCAGCAGCTTAGGACTTCTCGGTGAGCAGTTCTTC
V gene: TRBV21-1; J gene: TRBJ1-5; clone size: .; D gene: .; CDR3 protein: CASSRHPQGKYSNQPQHF; CDR3 DNA: TGTGCCAGCAGCAGGCACCCACAGGGGAAATATAGCAATCAGCCCCAGCATTTT
V gene: TRBV11-2; J gene: TRBJ2-2; clone size: .; D gene: TRBD1; CDR3 protein: CASSTTGGRPGELFF; CDR3 DNA: TGTGCCAGCAGCACGACAGGGGGGCGCCCCGGGGAGCTGTTTTTT
V gene: TRBV25-1; J gene: TRBJ2-3; clone size: .; D gene: TRBD1; CDR3 protein: CASSDTGTGSTDTQYF; CDR3 DNA: TGTGCCAGCAGTGATACCGGGACAGGAAGCACAGATACGCAGTATTTT
V gene: TRBV12-5; J gene: TRBJ1-5; clone size: .; D gene: TRBD1; CDR3 protein: CASGLEGAPRQPQHF; CDR3 DNA: TGTGCTAGTGGTTTGGAGGGGGCGCCCCGGCAGCCCCAGCATTTT
V gene: TRBV7-9; J gene: TRBJ2-1; clone size: .; D gene: TRBD1; CDR3 protein: CASSAVKGAYNEQFF; CDR3 DNA: TGTGCCAGCAGCGCTGTGAAGGGGGCATACAATGAGCAGTTCTTC
V gene: TRBV6-4; J gene: TRBJ1-4; clone size: .; D gene: .; CDR3 protein: CASSARSNEKLFF; CDR3 DNA: TGTGCCAGCAGTGCAAGGAGTAATGAAAAACTGTTTTTT
V gene: TRBV5-1; J gene: TRBJ2-3; clone size: .; D gene: TRBD1; CDR3 protein: CASSLQGVTDTQYF; CDR3 DNA: TGCGCCAGCAGCTTGCAGGGGGTCACAGATACGCAGTATTTT
V gene: TRBV5-4; J gene: TRBJ1-1; clone size: .; D gene: .; CDR3 protein: CASSPGTFDAPEAFF; CDR3 DNA: TGTGCCAGCAGCCCCGGGACTTTTGACGCCCCTGAAGCTTTCTTT
V gene: TRBV24-1; J gene: TRBJ1-2; clone size: .; D gene: TRBD1; CDR3 protein: CATSEPGQGSYGYTF; CDR3 DNA: TGTGCCACCAGTGAGCCGGGACAGGGGTCCTATGGCTACACCTTC
V gene: TRBV7-8; J gene: TRBJ2-1; clone size: .; D gene: TRBD2; CDR3 protein: CASSPSGTSGSYEQFF; CDR3 DNA: TGTGCCAGCAGCCCGTCCGGGACTAGCGGGAGCTATGAGCAGTTCTTC
V gene: TRBV10-3; J gene: TRBJ2-7; clone size: .; D gene: .; CDR3 protein: CAISDSEYYEQYF; CDR3 DNA: TGTGCCATCAGTGATTCAGAATACTACGAGCAGTACTTC
V gene: TRBV27; J gene: TRBJ1-6; clone size: few; D gene: TRBD1; CDR3 protein: CASSLQGAISPLHF; CDR3 DNA: TGTGCCAGCAGTTTACAGGGGGCGATATCACCCCTCCACTTT
V gene: TRBV5-1; J gene: TRBJ1-4; clone size: .; D gene: .; CDR3 protein: CASSLGGGDEKLFF; CDR3 DNA: TGCGCCAGCAGCTTGGGTGGAGGGGATGAAAAACTGTTTTTT
V gene: TRBV12-5; J gene: TRBJ2-5; clone size: .; D gene: .; CDR3 protein: CASGLLGLQETQYF; CDR3 DNA: TGTGCTAGTGGTTTGCTGGGACTGCAAGAGACCCAGTACTTC
V gene: TRBV14; J gene: TRBJ1-5; clone size: .; D gene: .; CDR3 protein: CASFPGQHF; CDR3 DNA: TGTGCCAGCTTCCCAGGACAGCATTTT
V gene: TRBV21-1; J gene: TRBJ2-4; clone size: .; D gene: .; CDR3 protein: CASRGPGAKNIQYF; CDR3 DNA: TGTGCCAGCAGGGGGCCTGGCGCCAAAAACATTCAGTACTTC
V gene: TRBV12-3/TRBV12-4; J gene: TRBJ1-4; clone size: .; D gene: .; CDR3 protein: CASSLFEGLFF; CDR3 DNA: TGTGCCAGCAGTTTGTTCGAGGGACTGTTTTTT
V gene: TRBV30; J gene: TRBJ1-6; clone size: .; D gene: .; CDR3 protein: CAWSVAGVGSPLHF; CDR3 DNA: TGTGCCTGGAGTGTCGCGGGGGTTGGATCACCCCTCCACTTT
V gene: TRBV7-3; J gene: TRBJ2-7; clone size: .; D gene: TRBD1; CDR3 protein: CASSFAGGEQYF; CDR3 DNA: TGTGCCAGCAGCTTCGCAGGGGGCGAGCAGTACTTC
V gene: TRBV19; J gene: TRBJ1-1; clone size: .; D gene: TRBD1; CDR3 protein: CASSALQGIDTEAFF; CDR3 DNA: TGTGCCAGTAGTGCGCTACAGGGGATAGACACTGAAGCTTTCTTT
V gene: TRBV4-3; J gene: TRBJ1-1; clone size: .; D gene: .; CDR3 protein: CASSQEPGLEAFF; CDR3 DNA: TGCGCCAGCAGCCAAGAGCCAGGGTTGGAGGCTTTCTTT